Listed below are T cell receptor beta chains from one sample, sequenced in a study of blood T cell repertoires in COVID-19. The protocol was immunoSEQ multiplex PCR, while the TCRdb copy is restricted to in-frame clones and leaves out a portion. The repertoire holds approximately 250,000 clones, with around 87% as singletons. The sample was peripheral blood. The receptor source for this set is a woman aged 55-69 years with COVID-19, enrolled during active disease. CDR3s include the opening cysteine and the closing phenylalanine or tryptophan.

J | V | CDR3
TRBJ2-1 | TRBV6-1 | CASSDGGRSYNEQFF
TRBJ1-1 | TRBV11-1 | CASSSQTAVMNTEAFF
TRBJ2-3 | TRBV11-3 | CASSLLWTGGELSTDTQYF
TRBJ1-1 | TRBV20-1 | CSASLGRGYTEAFF
TRBJ2-5 | TRBV5-1 | CASSFQGALETQYF
TRBJ1-6 | TRBV28 | CASSLGRGASPLHF
TRBJ1-5 | TRBV5-1 | CASSLGGQGSNQPQHF
TRBJ1-4 | TRBV7-2 | CASSSSGTNYEKLFF
TRBJ2-7 | TRBV7-8 | CASSWHRDRVSEQYF
TRBJ2-3 | TRBV10-3 | CAISEPTSGVGPDTQYF
TRBJ2-6 | TRBV5-1 | CASTRVSGANVLTF
TRBJ1-3 | TRBV9 | CASSYQTGAGNTIYF
TRBJ2-3 | TRBV7-3 | CASSPRQATDTQYF
TRBJ2-1 | TRBV5-4 | CASSLGGRAFYNEQFF
TRBJ2-1 | TRBV5-1 | CASSPSPGTAYNEQFF
TRBJ2-5 | TRBV6-5 | CASSPTGAPETQYF
TRBJ1-4 | TRBV5-1 | CASSSTQGASEKLFF
TRBJ2-3 | TRBV28 | CASSRGDAFTQYF
TRBJ2-7 | TRBV10-1 | CAGPRSDVHSGPSYEQYF
TRBJ2-1 | TRBV9 | CASSVDGASGRAGVNEQFF
TRBJ1-2 | TRBV7-9 | CASSDRDYGYTF
TRBJ1-2 | TRBV19 | CASSIDRRQFYGYTF
TRBJ1-1 | TRBV6-5 | CASSYSSVNTEAFF
TRBJ2-3 | TRBV7-9 | CASSLRRARTDTQYF
TRBJ2-1 | TRBV29-1 | CSVRSGGNEQFF
TRBJ2-1 | TRBV6-2/TRBV6-3 | CASSRGTSGRGHEQFF
TRBJ2-2 | TRBV4-3 | CASSQDPSGRAGELFF
TRBJ1-5 | TRBV19 | CASSRASGYSNQPQHF